This T cell receptor beta chain was captured in a study of OX40 agonist ivuxolimab in advanced cancers. Turning to the study itself: Patients were treated with intravenous ivuxolimab, dosed at 0.01 to 10 mg/kg and infused every 2 weeks. Findings of the study overall: At 0.1 to 3.0 mg/kg and by week 6, clonal expansion occurred in CD4+ and CD8+ blood T cells. Some of the lowest clonal expansion was seen in partial responders at 0.1-3.0 mg/kg.

Data came from immunoSEQ multiplex PCR; TCRdb stores just in-frame clones and leaves some out. The table has fewer than 70,000 clones, roughly 81% seen once. As concerns this clone: The antigen is undetermined.

Germline V gene lookup returns CDR1 LNHDA and CDR2 SQIVND (reference sequence). Trimming pared 5 bases from V and 6 bases from J, leaving 13 bases between. The CDR3 covers 13 residues. The source of this sequence is an adult with an advanced solid tumor such as melanoma, head and neck, liver or kidney cancer. The sample here was CD4+ or CD8+ T cells sorted from blood, taken in a trial of the OX40 agonist ivuxolimab. The chain uses TRBV19 and TRBJ1-2; D is uncertain. For the CDR3, the DNA is TGTGCCAGTAGTCACCTTAGCCGGAATGGCTACACCTTC. The encoded protein is CASSHLSRNGYTF.